This T cell receptor (beta chain) originates from a study of blood T cell repertoires in COVID-19. Overall study: Samples representing acute and convalescent COVID-19 were sourced from the United States, Italy and Spain. The analysed material was cDNA or gDNA that came from T cells, B-cell-depleted T cells, or PBMCs.

Original data processing: Estimated nucleated cell counts came from reference gene primer amplification. Generated by immunoSEQ multiplex PCR, the TCRdb table keeps only in-frame clones and is missing some. V and J calls and clone size come straight from that table; D and trimming were deduced from the DNA. The sample carries approximately 240,000 clones, roughly 80% recorded once. Germline CDR1 LGHDT, CDR2 YNNKEL (reference sequence). The V and J ends lost 3 bases and 9 bases, in that order; junction bases with no gene match: 8. The CDR3 totals 15 residues. Sequencing was performed on peripheral blood. V and J are TRBV3-1 (or the pseudogene TRBV3-2) and TRBJ2-1; TRBD2 matches at 10 bases. The TCR was taken from a woman aged 55 to 70 who had recovered from COVID-19. CDR3 amino acids: CASSQSRTSGIEQFF. CDR3 sequence (DNA): TGTGCCAGCAGCCAGTCCCGGACTAGCGGTATTGAGCAGTTCTTC.